Below are 2 T cell receptor beta chains sequenced from a single sample in a study of blood T cell repertoires in COVID-19. This table comes from immunoSEQ multiplex PCR, and its TCRdb copy is limited to in-frame clones, with some not included. This table has fewer than 200,000 clones, around 85% appearing once. Sequencing used peripheral blood. Receptors originate from a man in his 60s who had recovered from COVID-19.

This rearrangement joins TRBV10-3 to TRBJ1-6, with 11 bases identical to TRBD1. From germline, CDR1 is ENHRY and CDR2 SYGVKD. There are 16 residues in the CDR3. The V segment lost 2 bases and the J segment 4 bases; nucleotides outside the gene matches: 1. The CDR3 sequence: CAISEGDRGYNSPLHF. CDR3 bases: TGTGCCATCAGTGAGGGGGACAGGGGGTATAATTCACCCCTCCACTTT.

The chain carries TRBV30 and TRBJ1-2; D possibly corresponds to TRBD1 (5 bases). The CDR3 spans 14 residues. V lost 0 bases and J lost 8, with 16 bases in between. The germline gives CDR1 GTSNPN, CDR2 SVGIG (reference sequence). In DNA form, the CDR3 reads TGTGCCTGGAGTGTACGACCTGGGGCGGACGGCTACACCTTC. Encoded protein: CAWSVRPGADGYTF.